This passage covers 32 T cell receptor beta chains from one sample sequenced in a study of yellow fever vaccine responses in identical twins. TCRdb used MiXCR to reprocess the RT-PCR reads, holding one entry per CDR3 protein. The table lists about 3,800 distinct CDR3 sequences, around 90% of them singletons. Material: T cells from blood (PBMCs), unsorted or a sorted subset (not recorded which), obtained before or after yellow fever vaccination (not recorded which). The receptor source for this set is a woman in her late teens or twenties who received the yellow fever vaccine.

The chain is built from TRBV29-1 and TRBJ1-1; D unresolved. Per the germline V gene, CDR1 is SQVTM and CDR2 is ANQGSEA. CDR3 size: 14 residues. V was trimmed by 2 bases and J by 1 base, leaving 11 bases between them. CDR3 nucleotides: TGCAGCGTTGAATTGCCGCAAACGAACACTGAAGCTTTCTTT. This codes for CSVELPQTNTEAFF.

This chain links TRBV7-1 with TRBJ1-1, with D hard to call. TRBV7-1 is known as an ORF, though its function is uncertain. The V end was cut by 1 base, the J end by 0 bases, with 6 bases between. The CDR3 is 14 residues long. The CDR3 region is CASSSGQLNTEAFF. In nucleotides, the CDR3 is TGTGCCAGCAGCTCAGGTCAGCTGAACACTGAAGCTTTCTTT.

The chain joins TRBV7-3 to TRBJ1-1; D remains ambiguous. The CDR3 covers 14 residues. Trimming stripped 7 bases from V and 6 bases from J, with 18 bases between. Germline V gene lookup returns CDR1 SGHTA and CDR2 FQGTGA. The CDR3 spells CASTPRPIGAEAFF. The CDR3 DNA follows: TGTGCCAGCACCCCCCGCCCGATTGGCGCTGAAGCTTTCTTT.

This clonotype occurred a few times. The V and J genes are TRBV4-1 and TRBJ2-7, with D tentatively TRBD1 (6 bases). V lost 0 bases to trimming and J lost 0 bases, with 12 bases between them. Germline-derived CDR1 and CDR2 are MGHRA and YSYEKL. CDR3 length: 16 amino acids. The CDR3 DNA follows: TGCGCCAGCAGCCAAGATTTCGGACAGCCCTCCTACGAGCAGTACTTC. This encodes CASSQDFGQPSYEQYF.

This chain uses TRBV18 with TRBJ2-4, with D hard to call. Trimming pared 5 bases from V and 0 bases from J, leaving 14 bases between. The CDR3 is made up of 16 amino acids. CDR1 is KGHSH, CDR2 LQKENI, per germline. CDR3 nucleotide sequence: TGTGCCAGCTCATTCGGACCGAATATAGCCAAAAACATTCAGTACTTC. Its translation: CASSFGPNIAKNIQYF.

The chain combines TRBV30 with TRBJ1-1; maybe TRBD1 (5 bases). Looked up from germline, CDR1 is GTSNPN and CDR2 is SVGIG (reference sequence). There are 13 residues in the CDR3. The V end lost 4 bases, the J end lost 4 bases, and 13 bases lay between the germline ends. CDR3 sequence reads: CAWNGGSGTEAFF. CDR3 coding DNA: TGTGCCTGGAATGGGGGTTCGGGCACTGAAGCTTTCTTT. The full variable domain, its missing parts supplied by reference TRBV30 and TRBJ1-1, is SQTIHQWPATLVQPVGSPLSLECTVEGTSNPNLYWYRQAAGRGLQLLFYSVGIGQISSEVPQNLSASRPQDRQFILSSKKLLLSDSGFYLCAWNGGSGTEAFFGQGTRLTVV.

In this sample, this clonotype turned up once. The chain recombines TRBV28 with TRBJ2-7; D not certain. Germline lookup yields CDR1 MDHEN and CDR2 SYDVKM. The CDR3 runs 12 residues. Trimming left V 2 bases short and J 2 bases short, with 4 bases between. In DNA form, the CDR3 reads TGTGCCAGCAGTTTACAGCCCTACGAGCAGTACTTC. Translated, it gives CASSLQPYEQYF.

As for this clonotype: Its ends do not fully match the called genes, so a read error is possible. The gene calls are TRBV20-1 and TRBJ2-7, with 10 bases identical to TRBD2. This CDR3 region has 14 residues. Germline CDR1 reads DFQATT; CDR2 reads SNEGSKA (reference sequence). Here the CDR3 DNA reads TGCAGTGCTGGAGATAGCGGGGGGCCCTACGAGCAGTACTTC. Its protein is CSAGDSGGPYEQYF.

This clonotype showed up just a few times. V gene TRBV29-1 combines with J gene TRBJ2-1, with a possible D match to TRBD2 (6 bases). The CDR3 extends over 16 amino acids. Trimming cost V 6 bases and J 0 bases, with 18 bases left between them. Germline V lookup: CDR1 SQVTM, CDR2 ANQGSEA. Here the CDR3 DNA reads TGCAGCGTCTCCGGCGGGGTGAATAGCTCCTACAATGAGCAGTTCTTC. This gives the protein CSVSGGVNSSYNEQFF.

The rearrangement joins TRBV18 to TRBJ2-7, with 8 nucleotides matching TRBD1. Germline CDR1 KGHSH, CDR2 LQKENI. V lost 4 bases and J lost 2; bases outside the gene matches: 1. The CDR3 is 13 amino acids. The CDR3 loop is CASSRDRTYEQYF. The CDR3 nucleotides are TGTGCCAGCTCACGGGACAGGACCTACGAGCAGTACTTC.

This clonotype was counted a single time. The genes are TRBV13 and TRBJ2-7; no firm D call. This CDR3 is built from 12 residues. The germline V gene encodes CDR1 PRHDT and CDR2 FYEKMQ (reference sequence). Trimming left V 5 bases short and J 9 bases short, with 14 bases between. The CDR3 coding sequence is TGTGCCAGCAGCCCCGGGCCCGGACGGCAGTACTTC. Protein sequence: CASSPGPGRQYF. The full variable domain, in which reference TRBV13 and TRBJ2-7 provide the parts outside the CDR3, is AAGVIQSPRHLIKEKRETATLKCYPIPRHDTVYWYQQGPGQDPQFLISFYEKMQSDKGSIPDRFSAQQFSDYHSELNMSSLELGDSALYFCASSPGPGRQYFGPGTRLTVT.

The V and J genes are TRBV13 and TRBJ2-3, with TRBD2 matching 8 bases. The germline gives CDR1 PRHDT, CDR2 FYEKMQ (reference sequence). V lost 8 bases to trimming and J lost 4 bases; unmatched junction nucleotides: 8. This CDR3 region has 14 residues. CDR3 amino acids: CASPKRGIADTQYF. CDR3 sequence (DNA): TGTGCCAGCCCGAAGCGGGGGATAGCAGATACGCAGTATTTT.

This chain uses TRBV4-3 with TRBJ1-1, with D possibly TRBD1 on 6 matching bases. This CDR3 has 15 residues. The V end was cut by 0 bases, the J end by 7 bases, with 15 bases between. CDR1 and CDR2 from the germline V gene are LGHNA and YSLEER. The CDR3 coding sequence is TGCGCCAGCAGCCAAGAATGGGGGGCGAATCGTGAAGCTTTCTTT. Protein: CASSQEWGANREAFF.

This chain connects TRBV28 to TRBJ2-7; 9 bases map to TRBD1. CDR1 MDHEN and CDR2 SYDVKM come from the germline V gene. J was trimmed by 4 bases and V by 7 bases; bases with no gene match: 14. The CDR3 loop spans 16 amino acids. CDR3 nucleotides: TGTGCCAGCAAGCCCGACCGCCGGGACAGGGCTTACGAGCAGTACTTC. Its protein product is CASKPDRRDRAYEQYF.

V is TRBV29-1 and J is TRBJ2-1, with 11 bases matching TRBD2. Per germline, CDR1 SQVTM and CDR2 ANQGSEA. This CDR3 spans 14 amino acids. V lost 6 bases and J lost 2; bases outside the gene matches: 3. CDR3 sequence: CSVPTSGTYNEQFF. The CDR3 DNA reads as TGCAGCGTCCCGACTAGCGGGACCTACAATGAGCAGTTCTTC.

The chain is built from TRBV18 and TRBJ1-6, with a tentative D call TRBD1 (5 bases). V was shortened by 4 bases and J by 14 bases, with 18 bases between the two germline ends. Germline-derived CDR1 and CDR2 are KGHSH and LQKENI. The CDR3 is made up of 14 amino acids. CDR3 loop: CASSQSGRSSTLHF. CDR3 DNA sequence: TGTGCCAGCTCACAATCGGGACGGAGTTCCACCCTCCACTTT.

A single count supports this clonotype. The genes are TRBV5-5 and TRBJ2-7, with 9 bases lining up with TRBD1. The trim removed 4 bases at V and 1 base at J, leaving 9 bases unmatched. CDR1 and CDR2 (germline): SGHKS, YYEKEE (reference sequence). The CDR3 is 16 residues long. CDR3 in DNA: TGTGCCAGCAGCCCAGACCCCGGGACAGGGTCCTACGAGCAGTACTTC. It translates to CASSPDPGTGSYEQYF.

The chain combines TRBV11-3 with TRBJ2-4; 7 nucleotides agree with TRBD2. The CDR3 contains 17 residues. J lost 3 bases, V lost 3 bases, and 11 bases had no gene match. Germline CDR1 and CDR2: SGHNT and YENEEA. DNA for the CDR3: TGTGCCAGCAGCTTTAGCGTGGGGAGGGTTGACAAAAACATTCAGTACTTC. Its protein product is CASSFSVGRVDKNIQYF.

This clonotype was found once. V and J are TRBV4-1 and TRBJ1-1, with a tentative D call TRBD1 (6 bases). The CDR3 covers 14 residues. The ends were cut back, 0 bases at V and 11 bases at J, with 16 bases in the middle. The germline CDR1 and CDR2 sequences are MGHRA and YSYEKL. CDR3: CASSQDQTGVKAFF. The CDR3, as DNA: TGCGCCAGCAGCCAAGACCAGACAGGCGTCAAGGCTTTCTTT.

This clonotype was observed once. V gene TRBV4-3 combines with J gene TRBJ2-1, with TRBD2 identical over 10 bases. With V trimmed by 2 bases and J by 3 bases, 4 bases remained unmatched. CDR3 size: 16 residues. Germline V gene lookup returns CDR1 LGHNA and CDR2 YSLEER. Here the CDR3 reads CASSQPWTSGYNEQFF. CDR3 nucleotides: TGCGCCAGCAGCCAACCTTGGACTAGCGGCTACAATGAGCAGTTCTTC.

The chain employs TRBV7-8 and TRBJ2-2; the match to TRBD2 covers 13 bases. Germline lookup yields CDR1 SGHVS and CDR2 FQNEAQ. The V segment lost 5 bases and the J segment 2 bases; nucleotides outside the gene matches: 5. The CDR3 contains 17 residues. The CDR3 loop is CASSQGLAGLNTGELFF. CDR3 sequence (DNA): TGTGCCAGCAGCCAGGGACTAGCGGGGCTTAACACCGGGGAGCTGTTTTTT. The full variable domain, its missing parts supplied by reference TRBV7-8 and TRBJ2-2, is GAGVSQSPRYKVAKRGQDVALRCDPISGHVSLFWYQQALGQGPEFLTYFQNEAQLDKSGLPSDRFFAERPEGSVSTLKIQRTQQEDSAVYLCASSQGLAGLNTGELFFGEGSRLTVL.

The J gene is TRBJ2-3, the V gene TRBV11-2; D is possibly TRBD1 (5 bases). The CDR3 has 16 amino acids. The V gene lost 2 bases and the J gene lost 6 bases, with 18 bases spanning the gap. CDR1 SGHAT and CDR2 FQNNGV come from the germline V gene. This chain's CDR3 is CASSLRPRQGPDTQYF. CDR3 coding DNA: TGTGCCAGCAGCTTACGTCCGCGGCAGGGTCCGGATACGCAGTATTTT.

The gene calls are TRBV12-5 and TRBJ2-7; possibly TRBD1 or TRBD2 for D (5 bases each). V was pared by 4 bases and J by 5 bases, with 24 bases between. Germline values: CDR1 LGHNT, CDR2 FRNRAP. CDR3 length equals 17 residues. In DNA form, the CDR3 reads TGTGCTAGTGGTTCTAGCTCCGGACACCTTGGAAAGAACGAGCAGTACTTC. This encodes CASGSSSGHLGKNEQYF. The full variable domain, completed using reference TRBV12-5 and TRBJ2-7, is DARVTQTPRHKVTEMGQEVTMRCQPILGHNTVFWYRQTMMQGLELLAYFRNRAPLDDSGMPKDRFSAEMPDATLATLKIQPSEPRDSAVYFCASGSSSGHLGKNEQYFGPGTRLTVT.

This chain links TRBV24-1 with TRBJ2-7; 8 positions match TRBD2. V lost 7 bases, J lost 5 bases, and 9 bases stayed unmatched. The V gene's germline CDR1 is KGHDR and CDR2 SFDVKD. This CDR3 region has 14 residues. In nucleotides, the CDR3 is TGTGCCACCAGATCGGGGGGGCCCTCGGACGAGCAGTACTTC. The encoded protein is CATRSGGPSDEQYF.

This CDR3 is CASRRTSYEQYF. The CDR3 bases are TGTGCCAGCAGGCGAACCTCCTACGAGCAGTACTTC. The gene calls are TRBV13 and TRBJ2-7; no clear D. Trimming cost V 6 bases and J 0 bases, with 6 bases left between them. This CDR3 spans 12 amino acids. Germline loops: CDR1 PRHDT, CDR2 FYEKMQ (reference sequence).

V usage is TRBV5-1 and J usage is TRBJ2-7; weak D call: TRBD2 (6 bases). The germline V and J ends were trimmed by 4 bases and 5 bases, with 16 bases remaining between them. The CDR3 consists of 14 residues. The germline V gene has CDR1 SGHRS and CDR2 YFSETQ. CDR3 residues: CASSAGTSWDEQYF. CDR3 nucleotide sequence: TGCGCCAGCAGCGCCGGGACTTCCTGGGACGAGCAGTACTTC.

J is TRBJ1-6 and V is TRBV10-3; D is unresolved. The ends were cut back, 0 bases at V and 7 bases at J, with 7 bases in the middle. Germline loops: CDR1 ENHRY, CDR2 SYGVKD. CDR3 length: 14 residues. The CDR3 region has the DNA TGTGCCATCAGTGAGTCGACTTTGAATTCACCCCTCCACTTT. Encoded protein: CAISESTLNSPLHF.

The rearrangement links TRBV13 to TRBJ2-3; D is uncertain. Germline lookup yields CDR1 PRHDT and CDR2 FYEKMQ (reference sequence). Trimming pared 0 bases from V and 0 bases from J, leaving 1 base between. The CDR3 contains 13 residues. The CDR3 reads CASSLGSTDTQYF. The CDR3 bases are TGTGCCAGCAGCTTAGGCAGCACAGATACGCAGTATTTT.

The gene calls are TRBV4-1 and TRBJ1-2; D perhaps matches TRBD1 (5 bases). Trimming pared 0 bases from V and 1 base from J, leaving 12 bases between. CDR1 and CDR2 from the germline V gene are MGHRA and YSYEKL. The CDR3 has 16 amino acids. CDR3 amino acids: CASSQEGESFNYGYTF. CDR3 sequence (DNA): TGCGCCAGCAGCCAAGAGGGGGAGTCTTTTAACTATGGCTACACCTTC.

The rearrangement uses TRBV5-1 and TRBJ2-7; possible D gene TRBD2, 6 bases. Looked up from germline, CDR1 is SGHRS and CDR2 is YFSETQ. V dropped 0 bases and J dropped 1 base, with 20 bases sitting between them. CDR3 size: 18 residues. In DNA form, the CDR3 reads TGCGCCAGCAGCTTGGACATCTCCGGACGGGAGAGATCCTACGAGCAGTACTTC. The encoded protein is CASSLDISGRERSYEQYF.

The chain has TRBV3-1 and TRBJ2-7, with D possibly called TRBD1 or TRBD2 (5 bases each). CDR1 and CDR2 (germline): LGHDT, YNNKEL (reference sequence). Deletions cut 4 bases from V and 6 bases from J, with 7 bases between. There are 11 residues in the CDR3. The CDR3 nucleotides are TGTGCCAGCAGCCGTGGGGGCGAGCAGTACTTC. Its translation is CASSRGGEQYF.

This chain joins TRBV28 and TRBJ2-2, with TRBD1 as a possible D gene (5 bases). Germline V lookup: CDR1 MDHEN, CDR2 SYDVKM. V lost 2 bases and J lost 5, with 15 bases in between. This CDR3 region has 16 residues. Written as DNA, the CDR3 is TGTGCCAGCAGTTTAGGGGCCAATGTCGGGACCGGGGAGCTGTTTTTT. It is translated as CASSLGANVGTGELFF.